This T cell receptor (beta chain) appears in the sequencing data of a study of T cell responses to AZD1222 COVID-19 vaccine. The CDR3 is 14 residues long. V was shortened by 2 bases and J by 8 bases, with 13 bases between the two germline ends. Germline assignment: CDR1 MNHEY and CDR2 SVGEGT. About this clone itself: The antigen remains unidentified.

Study-wide results and limits: Repertoires were obtained only post-peak T cell response.

Sequencing used immunoSEQ multiplex PCR; TCRdb keeps in-frame clones, though not all of them. The sample contains about 85,000 clones, under 95% of which appear only once. Sequencing was performed on peripheral blood, taken on day 0 of AZD1222 vaccination. The receptor comes from an adult in good health. The V call is TRBV6-2 or TRBV6-3, the J call TRBJ2-1, with D hard to call. In nucleotides, the CDR3 is TGTGCCAGCAGTTACGGACGGGCTAGAGATGAGCAGTTCTTC. This sequence encodes CASSYGRARDEQFF.